Listed below are T cell receptor beta chains from one sample, sequenced in a study of OX40 agonist ivuxolimab in advanced cancers. Some clones are missing from TCRdb's copy, which holds only in-frame ones; the method was immunoSEQ multiplex PCR. Among roughly 120,000 clones listed, roughly nine tenths were seen once. The source material was CD4+ or CD8+ T cells sorted from blood, sampled in a trial of the OX40 agonist ivuxolimab. These receptors were collected from an adult with an advanced solid tumor such as melanoma, head and neck, liver or kidney cancer. The CDR3 runs from the conserved cysteine through the conserved F or W. Each record gives: V gene, D gene, clone size, J gene, CDR3 DNA, CDR3 protein. D genes are given only for firm matches. The size entry is marked missing in some rows and otherwise reads once, few, many or a size class.

TRBV10-3	TRBD2	NA	TRBJ2-3	TGTGCCACCAGCGGGGGGGCTATAGATACGCAGTATTTT	CATSGGAIDTQYF
TRBV9	TRBD2	NA	TRBJ2-1	TGTGCCAGCAGCACCCGAGGGACTAGTGGCGATGAGCAGTTCTTC	CASSTRGTSGDEQFF
TRBV6-1	TRBD1	NA	TRBJ1-2	TGTGCCAGCAGCGACAGGGGCTTTGGAAATGGCTACACCTTC	CASSDRGFGNGYTF
TRBV12-5	TRBD2	NA	TRBJ2-3	TGTGCTAGTGGTTTGGTAATGGCGACTAGCGGGGGGAGGACAGATACGCAGTATTTT	CASGLVMATSGGRTDTQYF
TRBV9	TRBD1	NA	TRBJ1-2	TGTGCCAGCAGCGTAGAATGGACAGGCCTTGGGTATGGCTACACCTTC	CASSVEWTGLGYGYTF
TRBV25-1	NA	NA	TRBJ2-1	TGTGCCAGCAGTTCCCGGGGCCCTGCCTACAATGAGCAGTTCTTC	CASSSRGPAYNEQFF
TRBV28	TRBD1	NA	TRBJ1-1	TGTGCCAGCAGTACAGGGGGCGCGTACACTGAAGCTTTCTTT	CASSTGGAYTEAFF
TRBV7-7	TRBD1	once	TRBJ2-7	TGTGCCAGCAGCTTAGTCCAGGGGGCTGGCGAGCAGTACTTC	CASSLVQGAGEQYF
TRBV6-1	NA	NA	TRBJ1-1	TGTGCCAGCAGAGGGGGGGCAGGGAACACTGAAGCTTTCTTT	CASRGGAGNTEAFF
TRBV13	NA	NA	TRBJ1-2	TGTGCCAGCAGCGTTCTGATGGGGGGCTACACCTTC	CASSVLMGGYTF
TRBV7-9	TRBD1	NA	TRBJ1-6	TGTGCCAGCAGCTCGACAGGGTACCGCCTCCACTTT	CASSSTGYRLHF
TRBV6-6	TRBD2	NA	TRBJ2-3	TGTGCCGCAACCCGGGCCCGGGGGGCAGATACGCAGTATTTT	CAATRARGADTQYF
TRBV5-6	TRBD2	NA	TRBJ2-1	TGTGCCAGCAGCCAGCGGGGCAGGAAGGAAGGTGAGCAGTTCTTC	CASSQRGRKEGEQFF
TRBV7-2	TRBD1	once	TRBJ2-5	TGTGCCAGCAGCCCCGGACAGGGAGAAAGGGAGACCCAGTACTTC	CASSPGQGERETQYF
TRBV19	NA	NA	TRBJ1-2	TGTGCCAGCGCCGCCCAGGGCTATGGCTACACCTTC	CASAAQGYGYTF
TRBV19	NA	NA	TRBJ2-3	TGTGCCAGTACCCAACCGGCGGCAGATACGCAGTATTTT	CASTQPAADTQYF
TRBV14	NA	NA	TRBJ2-2	TGTGCCAGCAGCCAGGGGGTCACAAGAGGCGGGGAGCTGTTTTTT	CASSQGVTRGGELFF
TRBV13	NA	NA	TRBJ1-6	TGTGCCAGCAGCTTTGAACAGGCGAGCTCACCCCTCCACTTT	CASSFEQASSPLHF
TRBV30	NA	NA	TRBJ2-5	TGTGCCTGGAGCGCCCAGACCCAAGAGACCCAGTACTTC	CAWSAQTQETQYF
TRBV27	TRBD1	few	TRBJ1-4	TGTGCCAGCAGTTCCTACACAGACAGGGGGCGCGAAAAACTGTTTTTT	CASSSYTDRGREKLFF
TRBV6-6	TRBD1	once	TRBJ2-1	TGTGCCAGCAGTTACTCGAGGGACAGGGTAAGGAATGAGCAGTTCTTC	CASSYSRDRVRNEQFF
TRBV9	NA	NA	TRBJ1-4	TGTGCCAGCAGCGTAGCTAGTGGATTTGAAAAACTGTTTTTT	CASSVASGFEKLFF
TRBV9	NA	NA	TRBJ1-4	TGTGCCAGCAGCGTCACGGGTGAAAAACTGTTTTTT	CASSVTGEKLFF
TRBV14	NA	NA	TRBJ2-5	TGTGCCAGCAGCCACCCCGCCGAGGCGGGGACTCAAGAGACCCAGTACTTC	CASSHPAEAGTQETQYF
TRBV7-8	NA	NA	TRBJ1-1	TGTGCCAGCAGCTTCGGGGTGGTGAACACTGAAGCTTTCTTT	CASSFGVVNTEAFF
TRBV19	TRBD1	NA	TRBJ1-2	TGTGCCAGCCTTCTGACAGGGACTGGGAACTATGGCTACACCTTC	CASLLTGTGNYGYTF
TRBV28	TRBD1	NA	TRBJ2-7	TGTGCCAGCAGTCCTCCGGGACAGGGGCGGTACGAGCAGTACTTC	CASSPPGQGRYEQYF
TRBV11-2	NA	NA	TRBJ1-1	TGTGCCAGCAGCTTAGTTCGAACAGGTGAAGCTTTCTTT	CASSLVRTGEAFF
TRBV27	TRBD2	NA	TRBJ2-5	TGTGCCAGCAGTTGGGCTAGCGGGGGGCAAGAGACCCAGTACTTC	CASSWASGGQETQYF
TRBV2	TRBD2	NA	TRBJ2-3	TGTGCCAGCACCAGCGGGGGGGCCATGGATACGCAGTATTTT	CASTSGGAMDTQYF
TRBV4-3	NA	NA	TRBJ2-1	TGCGCCAGCAGCCAAGAAAAGGTCATGCTGTTCTTC	CASSQEKVMLFF
TRBV28	TRBD2	NA	TRBJ2-7	TGTGCCAGCAGTTTTGAGACTAGCGGTTCCTACGAGCAGTACTTC	CASSFETSGSYEQYF
TRBV11-3	NA	NA	TRBJ2-1	TGTGCCAGCAGCCCCGCCGGCCACAATGAGCAGTTCTTC	CASSPAGHNEQFF